Described below is a single TCR beta chain sequence and its context. The data were obtained in a study of cytotoxic CD8 clonotypes in ibrutinib-treated CLL. The repertoire was sequenced with immunoSEQ multiplex PCR; TCRdb's copy has only in-frame clones and lacks some. The sample has about 310,000 clones, about 80% seen once. Cryopreserved PBMCs supplied about 2 micrograms of genomic DNA for TCR beta libraries. V lost 4 bases and J 6 bases, leaving 12 bases between the germline ends. This CDR3 has 13 residues. Germline V gene lookup returns CDR1 SGHDT and CDR2 YYEEEE. The sequence was collected from a human donor with chronic lymphocytic leukemia. Source: PBMCs, taken before ibrutinib treatment. The genes are TRBV5-6 and TRBJ2-3; D unresolved. CDR3 sequence: CASSPGVRDTQYF. In DNA form, the CDR3 reads TGTGCCAGCAGCCCTGGGGTGAGGGATACGCAGTATTTT.